These 20 T cell receptor beta chains share one sample of origin, sequenced in a study of shared clonotypes between healthy human individuals. TCRdb's table, derived via immunoSEQ multiplex PCR, lists solely in-frame clones and lacks some. The sample has roughly 2.6 million clones; more than 90% are singletons. The sample comprised naive CD4+ T cells sorted from blood. Subset reported: CD45RA+ positively selected. The receptors were sampled from a man aged 18 to 30 in good health.

The chain recombines TRBV5-1 with TRBJ1-5; D remains ambiguous. Germline-derived CDR1 and CDR2 are SGHRS and YFSETQ. V was trimmed by 1 base and J by 0 bases, leaving 8 bases between them. This CDR3 has 15 amino acids. The CDR3 region has the DNA TGCGCCAGCAGCTTGATGGGCTATAGCAATCAGCCCCAGCATTTT. Protein product: CASSLMGYSNQPQHF.

The chain carries TRBV5-1 and TRBJ2-6; 7 bases are a match to TRBD1. J gave up 4 bases and V 4 bases, and 8 bases lay outside the gene matches. The CDR3 has 16 residues. CDR1 and CDR2 from the germline V gene are SGHRS and YFSETQ. As DNA, the CDR3 is TGCGCCAGCAGCCAGGACAGGTCGTCCGGGGCCAACGTCCTGACTTTC. Protein: CASSQDRSSGANVLTF.

The chain links TRBV6-1 to TRBJ1-1, with D unclear. The CDR3 loop spans 16 amino acids. Between the trimmed V and J ends, which lost 1 base and 4 bases, there was a span of 16 bases. Germline CDR1 MNHNS, CDR2 SASEGT. This CDR3 is CASSEVYRGLGTEAFF. In DNA, the CDR3 is TGTGCCAGCAGTGAAGTGTATCGGGGATTGGGCACTGAAGCTTTCTTT.

The DNA of the CDR3 is TGCAGCGTTGAAGATCGGCGGGGGTCTGGCTACACCTTC. Protein: CSVEDRRGSGYTF. The chain uses TRBV29-1 and TRBJ1-2, with D maybe TRBD1 (5 bases). Germline lookup yields CDR1 SQVTM and CDR2 ANQGSEA. Trimming removed 0 bases at V and 7 bases at J, with 12 bases between. This CDR3 has 13 amino acids.

The V and J genes are TRBV5-3 and TRBJ1-2; D unclear. TRBV5-3 belongs to the ORF category, with a function that is uncertain. The CDR3 has 13 residues. V lost 1 base and J lost 4, with 8 bases in between. The CDR3 here is CARSLQGIYGYTF. As DNA, the CDR3 is TGTGCCAGAAGCTTGCAAGGGATCTATGGCTACACCTTC.

The CDR3 DNA reads as TGTGCCAGCACTCGACAGGGTCGAGGCTATGGCTACACCTTC. Translating gives CASTRQGRGYGYTF. The V call is TRBV6-5, the J call TRBJ1-2; 7 bases are a match to TRBD1. J gave up 4 bases and V 7 bases, and 9 bases lay outside the gene matches. Germline V lookup: CDR1 MNHEY, CDR2 SVGAGI. The CDR3 totals 14 residues.

This chain connects TRBV19 to TRBJ1-6; no reliable D call. CDR1 and CDR2 from the germline V gene are LNHDA and SQIVND (reference sequence). This CDR3 is built from 16 residues. Between the trimmed V and J ends, which lost 2 bases and 0 bases, there was a span of 8 bases. As DNA, the CDR3 is TGTGCCAGTAGTATATCCATGAGCTCCTATAATTCACCCCTCCACTTT. Its translation: CASSISMSSYNSPLHF.

The chain employs TRBV7-2 and TRBJ2-5; 7 nucleotides align to TRBD2. Germline V lookup: CDR1 SGHTA, CDR2 FQGNSA. Trimming took 3 bases from V and 5 from J; bases not matched to a gene: 6. The CDR3 has 14 residues. CDR3 amino acids: CASSLQSGTETQYF. The CDR3 DNA sequence: TGTGCCAGCAGCTTGCAAAGCGGGACGGAGACCCAGTACTTC.

On this clone: The sample carries other DNA sequences with the same CDR3. This chain joins TRBV7-2 and TRBJ2-1, with 13 bases lining up with TRBD2. Germline CDR1 SGHTA, CDR2 FQGNSA. Trimming at V came to 4 bases and at J to 8 bases, leaving 5 bases not matched to a gene. The CDR3 spans 15 residues. CDR3 DNA: TGTGCCAGCAGCTCAGGACTAGCGGGAGTCGATGAGCAGTTCTTC. The encoded protein is CASSSGLAGVDEQFF.

The rearrangement joins TRBV2 to TRBJ1-4, with TRBD1 identical over 9 bases. This CDR3 has 15 residues. Losses at the gene ends were 6 bases for V and 5 bases for J; bases not matched to a gene: 7. Germline-derived CDR1 and CDR2 are SNHLY and FYNNEI. CDR3 nucleotides: TGTGCCAGCAGAAATAGCGGGACAGGGAATGAAAAACTGTTTTTT. This sequence encodes CASRNSGTGNEKLFF.

This clone was counted once. This sequence joins TRBV19 and TRBJ1-5; 12 bases are a match to TRBD1. Germline CDR1 LNHDA, CDR2 SQIVND (reference sequence). This CDR3 has 16 residues. Trimming cost V 7 bases and J 7 bases; bases outside gene matches: 11. CDR3 in amino acids: CASKTTGTGGGQPQHF. DNA for the CDR3: TGTGCCAGTAAGACGACCGGGACAGGGGGCGGACAGCCCCAGCATTTT.

Concerning this clone itself: Other DNA sequences from this sample encode an identical CDR3 as well. This CDR3 reads CASSLSANTEAFF. CDR3 nucleotide sequence: TGTGCCAGCTCTCTATCTGCGAACACTGAAGCTTTCTTT. The rearrangement links TRBV27 to TRBJ1-1; D not certain. Trimming removed 8 bases from V and 1 base from J, with 11 bases in between. CDR3 length equals 13 residues. CDR1 and CDR2 (germline): MNHEY, SMNVEV (reference sequence).

V usage is TRBV4-2 and J usage is TRBJ1-1, with 8 bases fitting TRBD1. V lost 4 bases and J lost 4; bases outside the gene matches: 8. CDR1 and CDR2 from the germline V gene are LGHNA and YNFKEQ. This CDR3 spans 15 amino acids. CDR3 amino acids: CASSPGGAETTEAFF. DNA of the CDR3: TGTGCCAGCAGCCCAGGGGGCGCTGAGACCACTGAAGCTTTCTTT.

The chain employs TRBV29-1 and TRBJ2-1; maybe TRBD2 (6 bases). Germline-derived CDR1 and CDR2 are SQVTM and ANQGSEA. V lost 6 bases and J lost 14, with 17 bases in between. This CDR3 is 11 amino acids long. Here the CDR3 reads CSVAAGGGEFF. The CDR3, as DNA: TGCAGCGTCGCCGCTGGTGGAGGGGAGTTCTTC.

V and J are TRBV7-9 and TRBJ1-3; D call uncertain. The CDR3 totals 15 residues. With 3 bases removed from V and 0 bases from J, the gap between germline ends came to 9 bases. The germline gives CDR1 SEHNR, CDR2 FQNEAQ (reference sequence). This CDR3 is CASSLDGSSGNTIYF. CDR3 nucleotide sequence: TGTGCCAGCAGCTTGGACGGAAGCTCTGGAAACACCATATATTTT.

This chain joins TRBV15 and TRBJ1-4; D is ambiguous. The CDR3 runs to 15 residues. V was shortened by 0 bases and J by 3 bases, with 8 bases between the two germline ends. From germline, CDR1 is LNHNV and CDR2 YYDKDF (reference sequence). This CDR3 is CATSRDGVPNEKLFF. The CDR3, as DNA: TGTGCCACCAGCAGAGACGGGGTCCCTAATGAAAAACTGTTTTTT.

The chain combines TRBV30 with TRBJ1-4; D call uncertain. Germline lookup yields CDR1 GTSNPN and CDR2 SVGIG (reference sequence). The CDR3 length is 13 residues. Trimming took 3 bases from V and 8 from J, leaving 13 bases between them. CDR3 nucleotide sequence: TGTGCCTGGAGCCGGCTTGCGGGGGAAAAACTGTTTTTT. Translation gives CAWSRLAGEKLFF.

Only one count was recorded for this clone. The chain links TRBV11-2 to TRBJ2-7; D gene ambiguous. The CDR3 consists of 13 residues. Germline V lookup: CDR1 SGHAT, CDR2 FQNNGV. Between the trimmed V and J ends, which lost 1 base and 3 bases, there was a span of 7 bases. The CDR3 is CASSLADLYEQYF. CDR3 bases: TGTGCCAGCAGCTTAGCCGACCTCTACGAGCAGTACTTC.

The DNA of the CDR3 is TGTGCCAGCAGCTCCTTCACCGGAGGGAGGGGCACAGATACGCAGTATTTT. This encodes CASSSFTGGRGTDTQYF. The chain carries TRBV13 and TRBJ2-3; 7 positions match TRBD2. The CDR3 is made up of 17 amino acids. Germline V gene sequence: CDR1 PRHDT, CDR2 FYEKMQ (reference sequence). The J segment lost 1 base and the V segment lost 4 bases, leaving 11 bases of the junction unmatched.

V usage is TRBV19 and J usage is TRBJ2-2, with a weak D call TRBD2 (5 bases). The V and J ends lost 10 bases and 1 base respectively, with 16 bases between them. The germline V gene has CDR1 LNHDA and CDR2 SQIVND (reference sequence). This CDR3 comprises 15 residues. CDR3 protein: CATTARGVNTGELFF. For the CDR3, the DNA is TGTGCCACCACCGCCCGGGGAGTGAACACCGGGGAGCTGTTTTTT.